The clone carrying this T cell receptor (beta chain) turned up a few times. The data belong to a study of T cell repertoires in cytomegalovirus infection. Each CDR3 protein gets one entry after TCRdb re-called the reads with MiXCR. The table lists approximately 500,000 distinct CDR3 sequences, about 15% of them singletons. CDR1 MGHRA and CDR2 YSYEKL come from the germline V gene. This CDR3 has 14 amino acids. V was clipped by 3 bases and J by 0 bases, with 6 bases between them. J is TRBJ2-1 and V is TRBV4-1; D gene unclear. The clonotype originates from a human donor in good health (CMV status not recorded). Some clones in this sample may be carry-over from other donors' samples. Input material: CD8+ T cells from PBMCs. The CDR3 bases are TGCGCCAGCAGCCAGTGGAGCTCCTACAATGAGCAGTTCTTC. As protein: CASSQWSSYNEQFF.